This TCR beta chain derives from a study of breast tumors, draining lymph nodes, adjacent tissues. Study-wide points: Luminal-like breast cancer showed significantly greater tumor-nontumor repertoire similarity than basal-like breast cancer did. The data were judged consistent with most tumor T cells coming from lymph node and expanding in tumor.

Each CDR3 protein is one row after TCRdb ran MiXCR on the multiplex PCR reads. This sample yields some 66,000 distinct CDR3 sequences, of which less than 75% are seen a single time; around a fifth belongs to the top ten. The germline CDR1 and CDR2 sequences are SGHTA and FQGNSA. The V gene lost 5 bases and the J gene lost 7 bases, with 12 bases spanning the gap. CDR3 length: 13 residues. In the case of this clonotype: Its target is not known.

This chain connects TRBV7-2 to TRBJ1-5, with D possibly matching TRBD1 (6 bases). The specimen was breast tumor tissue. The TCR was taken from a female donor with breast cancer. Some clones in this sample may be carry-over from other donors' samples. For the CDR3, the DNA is TGTGCCAGCAGCCCGGACAGCTGGCAGCCCCAGCATTTT. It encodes CASSPDSWQPQHF.